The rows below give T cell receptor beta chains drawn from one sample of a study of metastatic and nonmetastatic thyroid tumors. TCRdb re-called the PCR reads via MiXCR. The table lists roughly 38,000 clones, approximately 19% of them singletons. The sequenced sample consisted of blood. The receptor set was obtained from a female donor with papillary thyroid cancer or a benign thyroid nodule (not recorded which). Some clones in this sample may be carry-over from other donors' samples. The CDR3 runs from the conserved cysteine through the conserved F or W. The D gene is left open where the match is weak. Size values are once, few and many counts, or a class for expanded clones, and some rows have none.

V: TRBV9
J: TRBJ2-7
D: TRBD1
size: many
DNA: TGTGCCAGCAGCCACGGGACAGACTACGAGCAGTACTTC
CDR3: CASSHGTDYEQYF

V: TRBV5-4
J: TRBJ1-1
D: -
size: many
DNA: TGTGCCAGCAGCTTCTCAGGAAAGAACACTGAAGCTTTCTTT
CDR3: CASSFSGKNTEAFF

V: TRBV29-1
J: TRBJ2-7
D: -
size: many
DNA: TGCAGCGTTGAAGAGGGAGGTCCCGAGCAGTACTTC
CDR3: CSVEEGGPEQYF

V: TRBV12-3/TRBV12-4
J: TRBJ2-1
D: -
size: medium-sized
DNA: TGTGCCAGCAGTTACAGAGAGGGAGAGCAGTTCTTC
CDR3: CASSYREGEQFF

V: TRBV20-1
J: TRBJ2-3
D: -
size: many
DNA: TGCAGTGCTAGAGATTACTCGGACTCCACAGATACGCAGTATTTT
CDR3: CSARDYSDSTDTQYF

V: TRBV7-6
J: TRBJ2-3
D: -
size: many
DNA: TGTGCCAGCAGCCTACTAGCTGCTAGCACAGATACGCAGTATTTT
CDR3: CASSLLAASTDTQYF

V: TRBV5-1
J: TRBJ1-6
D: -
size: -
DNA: TGCGCCAGCAGGTGGGACGGTAATTCACCCCTCCACTTT
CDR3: CASRWDGNSPLHF

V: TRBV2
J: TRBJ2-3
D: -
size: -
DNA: TGTGCCAGCAGGCGGGCTGGAGGGACAGATACGCAGTATTTT
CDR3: CASRRAGGTDTQYF

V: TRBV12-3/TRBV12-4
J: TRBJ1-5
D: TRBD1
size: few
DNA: TGTGCCAGCAGACTTACAGGGGCCGGGACCCAGCATTTT
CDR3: CASRLTGAGTQHF

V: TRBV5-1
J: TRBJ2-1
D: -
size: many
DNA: TGCGCCAGCAGCTTGGGGGATTTCCAAAGTAGTGAGCAGTTCTTC
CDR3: CASSLGDFQSSEQFF

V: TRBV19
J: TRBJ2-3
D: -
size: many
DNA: TGTGCCAGTAGCCTCCTCCAGGGAGATACGCAGTATTTT
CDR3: CASSLLQGDTQYF